This T cell receptor (beta chain) was identified in a study of spatial heterogeneity in lung cancer. Study results and caveats: Ubiquitous expanded tumor TCRs were seen in blood more at resection than at follow-up.

The CDR3 length is 15 residues. Germline V CDR1 and CDR2: ENHRY, SYGVKD. J was trimmed by 7 bases and V by 4 bases; bases with no gene match: 5. This clonotype was picked up many times. Its specificity is not known. Time point: sample taken at primary tumor resection. From tumor, nontumor lung or frozen PBMC, whole RNA was taken unsorted for sequencing. TCRdb reprocessed the 5' RACE reads with MiXCR, giving one entry per CDR3 protein. The sample consists of tens of thousands of distinct CDR3 sequences, 3.5% to 5.5% of them appearing once. The sequencing here drew on PBMCs, taken at surgery. The origin of this receptor is a male donor with early-stage non-small cell lung cancer. This sequence joins TRBV10-3 and TRBJ1-6, with 9 bases that match TRBD1. CDR3 loop: CAISGGTGQNSPLHF. CDR3 in DNA: TGTGCCATCAGTGGGGGGACAGGGCAAAATTCACCCCTCCACTTT.